The source of this T cell receptor beta chain is a study of blood T cell repertoires in COVID-19. Study-level information: Acute-phase and convalescent COVID-19 samples originated in the United States, Italy and Spain. PBMCs, B-cell-depleted T cells, or T cells provided the cDNA or gDNA that made up the material.

CDR3 size: 16 residues. CDR1 and CDR2 from the germline V gene are SGDLS and YYNGEE. Between the trimmed V and J ends, which lost 0 bases and 2 bases, there was a span of 12 bases. As processed by the authors: Reference gene primer amplification in the assay estimated nucleated cell counts. Only in-frame clones appear in the TCRdb table, and some are missing; sequencing was by immunoSEQ multiplex PCR. For V, J and clone size, that table is used; D and trimming come from the DNA. The repertoire holds 360,000 or so clones, with roughly 90% as singletons. The sequence was obtained from a man aged 18 to 30 with active or convalescent COVID-19. Sequenced sample: peripheral blood. This rearrangement joins TRBV9 to TRBJ2-4, with D perhaps TRBD2 (6 bases). This chain's CDR3 is CASSVAAGGTKNIQYF. CDR3 sequence (DNA): TGTGCCAGCAGCGTAGCTGCCGGGGGAACCAAAAACATTCAGTACTTC. Using reference TRBV9 and TRBJ2-4 for the parts outside the CDR3, the full variable domain is DSGVTQTPKHLITATGQRVTLRCSPRSGDLSVYWYQQSLDQGLQFLIQYYNGEERAKGNILERFSAQQFPDLHSELNLSSLELGDSALYFCASSVAAGGTKNIQYFGAGTRLSVL.